Listed here is a single T cell receptor beta chain. V was cut by 2 bases and J by 0 bases, with 8 bases left in between. Germline lookup yields CDR1 KGHSH and CDR2 LQKENI. The CDR3 length is 15 residues. Study processing details: Reference gene primer amplification in the assay estimated nucleated cell counts. Profiling relied on immunoSEQ multiplex PCR, and the TCRdb table lists in-frame clones only, not all of them. That table supplies the V and J calls and clone size; D and trimming were determined from the DNA. The data contain 200,000 to 250,000 clones, roughly 88% of them singletons. These data originate in a study of blood T cell repertoires in COVID-19.

The sequence came from a human donor in a cohort sampled during active COVID-19. Sequences were obtained from peripheral blood. This rearrangement joins TRBV18 to TRBJ2-4; perhaps TRBD1 as D (5 bases). The CDR3 here is CASSPTRAAKNIQYF. Here the CDR3 DNA reads TGTGCCAGCTCACCAACCAGGGCAGCCAAAAACATTCAGTACTTC.